This T cell receptor beta chain was sequenced in a study of blood T cell repertoires in COVID-19. Overall study: Sites in the United States, Italy and Spain provided acute and convalescent COVID-19 samples. In each case, the material was cDNA or gDNA derived from T cells, B-cell-depleted T cells, or PBMCs.

The authors' processing: Estimation of nucleated cell counts relied on the amplification of reference gene primers. Only in-frame clones appear in the TCRdb table, and some are missing; sequencing was by immunoSEQ multiplex PCR. The V and J calls and clone size were taken over from that table, and D and trimming were inferred from the DNA. This sample yields 150,000 or so clones, of which approximately 95% are seen a single time; about 5% belongs to the top ten. V lost 0 bases to trimming and J lost 3 bases; unmatched junction nucleotides: 1. The germline V gene encodes CDR1 MGHRA and CDR2 YSYEKL. The CDR3 length is 15 residues.

The clonotype was recovered from a woman between 45 and 60 years old with acute or convalescent COVID-19. Sequencing input: peripheral blood. This rearrangement joins TRBV4-1 to TRBJ2-1; 8 bases are a match to TRBD2. The CDR3 DNA sequence: TGCGCCAGCAGCCAAGATAGCGGGGTCTACAATGAGCAGTTCTTC. It codes for CASSQDSGVYNEQFF.